These 18 T cell receptor beta chains were all obtained from the same sample, sequenced in a study of T cells in Graves' hyperthyroidism and ophthalmopathy. RNA transcripts gave rise to amplified TCR beta CDR3 regions. When the TCR CDR3 underwent first-round RT-PCR, the HTBI primer set was used. MiXCR, run by TCRdb on the multiplex PCR reads, gives a single entry per CDR3 protein. Of about 420,000 distinct CDR3 sequences in the sample, more than 15% are singletons; the top ten hold 13% to 15%. Source material: blood. The source of these receptors is a woman between 18 and 30 years old with Graves' hyperthyroidism.

J is TRBJ2-7 and V is TRBV5-5; 8 bases line up with TRBD1. CDR1 and CDR2 from the germline V gene are SGHKS and YYEKEE (reference sequence). The CDR3 contains 16 residues. Germline trimming cut 3 bases from V and 0 bases from J; bases unmatched to any gene: 8. This chain's CDR3 is CASSSLPGQDSYEQYF. CDR3 nucleotide sequence: TGTGCCAGCAGCTCACTCCCGGGACAGGACTCCTACGAGCAGTACTTC.

There are many counts of this clonotype. The V and J genes are TRBV2 and TRBJ2-2; no clear D. The CDR3 length is 13 residues. Trimming cost V 3 bases and J 1 base, with 3 bases left between them. The germline gives CDR1 SNHLY, CDR2 FYNNEI. For the CDR3, the DNA is TGTGCCAGCAGTGACGAGAACACCGGGGAGCTGTTTTTT. Amino acids: CASSDENTGELFF.

This clonotype came up many times. The J gene is TRBJ2-2, the V gene TRBV11-2, with D possibly being TRBD2 (6 bases). V gave up 5 bases and J gave up 4 bases, with 11 bases separating them. The CDR3 loop spans 14 amino acids. Germline lookup yields CDR1 SGHAT and CDR2 FQNNGV. CDR3: CASSRETVTGELFF. The CDR3 DNA reads TGTGCCAGCAGCCGGGAGACAGTCACCGGGGAGCTGTTTTTT.

This sequence joins TRBV18 and TRBJ2-1; perhaps TRBD1 as D (5 bases). The germline gives CDR1 KGHSH, CDR2 LQKENI. The CDR3 has 16 amino acids. V was trimmed by 2 bases and J by 5 bases, leaving 16 bases between them. The CDR3 region is CASSPTTRVIHNEQFF. The CDR3 DNA reads TGTGCCAGCTCACCAACAACCAGGGTTATCCACAATGAGCAGTTCTTC.

This clonotype has ten or more counts. The chain employs TRBV28 and TRBJ1-4; 9 bases map to TRBD1. Germline V gene sequence: CDR1 MDHEN, CDR2 SYDVKM. Unmatched junction bases numbered 5, after V lost 6 bases and J lost 3 bases. The CDR3 has 15 residues. As DNA, the CDR3 is TGTGCCAGCAGCCTCGGACAGGGGTCTAATGAAAAACTGTTTTTT. This sequence encodes CASSLGQGSNEKLFF.

This clonotype was picked up a small number of times. The rearrangement uses TRBV19 and TRBJ1-6; D unresolved. Looked up from germline, CDR1 is LNHDA and CDR2 is SQIVND (reference sequence). With 4 bases removed from V and 5 bases from J, the gap between germline ends came to 6 bases. The CDR3 length is 13 residues. The CDR3 is CASSNVNNSPLHF. In nucleotides, the CDR3 is TGTGCCAGTAGTAACGTCAATAATTCACCCCTCCACTTT.

This clonotype came up many times. The CDR3 loop reads CASSPGRTGLFTEAFF. CDR3 bases: TGTGCCAGCTCACCAGGGCGGACAGGGTTGTTTACTGAAGCTTTCTTT. This chain uses TRBV18 with TRBJ1-1; the match to TRBD1 covers 8 bases. The CDR3 contains 16 residues. The J segment lost 5 bases and the V segment lost 2 bases, leaving 10 bases of the junction unmatched. CDR1 and CDR2 (germline): KGHSH, LQKENI. The full variable domain, completed using reference TRBV18 and TRBJ1-1, is NAGVMQNPRHLVRRRGQEARLRCSPMKGHSHVYWYRQLPEEGLKFMVYLQKENIIDESGMPKERFSAEFPKEGPSILRIQQVVRGDSAAYFCASSPGRTGLFTEAFFGQGTRLTVV.

The chain joins TRBV4-2 to TRBJ2-3, with 9 bases identical to TRBD2. Germline values: CDR1 LGHNA, CDR2 YNFKEQ. With V trimmed by 4 bases and J by 0 bases, 11 bases remained unmatched. The CDR3 has 18 residues. CDR3 sequence reads: CASSPLGAGGLSTDTQYF. Written as DNA, the CDR3 is TGTGCCAGCAGCCCTCTCGGGGCGGGAGGGCTGAGCACAGATACGCAGTATTTT.

The chain uses TRBV29-1 and TRBJ1-1; TRBD1 matches 8 bases. The J segment lost 1 base and the V segment lost 5 bases, leaving 9 bases of the junction unmatched. The CDR3 is 15 amino acids. Germline V gene sequence: CDR1 SQVTM, CDR2 ANQGSEA. The CDR3 spells CSVKLVDRENTEAFF. The DNA of the CDR3 is TGCAGCGTTAAATTGGTGGACAGGGAGAACACTGAAGCTTTCTTT.

This clonotype was counted between two and nine times. The CDR3 DNA sequence: TGTGCCAGCAGAGGGAGTGACCCGATTGGCAATGAGCAGTTCTTC. Translating gives CASRGSDPIGNEQFF. The chain recombines TRBV28 with TRBJ2-1; TRBD2 might be the D (5 bases). CDR1 is MDHEN, CDR2 SYDVKM, per germline. V dropped 6 bases and J dropped 6 bases, with 18 bases sitting between them. The CDR3 is made up of 15 amino acids.

This clonotype was detected many times. The CDR3 DNA sequence: TGTGCCACCAGTTCTGAGAAGGGCTACGAGCAGTACTTC. This codes for CATSSEKGYEQYF. The rearrangement joins TRBV24-1 to TRBJ2-7; D is unclear. CDR1 and CDR2 (germline): KGHDR, SFDVKD. Trimming stripped 6 bases from V and 3 bases from J, with 11 bases between. This CDR3 has 13 amino acids.

The sample holds many counts of this clonotype. V gene TRBV7-3 combines with J gene TRBJ2-1, with 11 bases aligning to TRBD2. CDR3 length equals 15 residues. V shed 4 bases and J 4 bases; nucleotides not matched to a gene: 3. Germline values: CDR1 SGHTA, CDR2 FQGTGA. This CDR3 is CASSSRLAGYNEQFF. The CDR3 nucleotides are TGTGCCAGCAGCTCACGACTAGCGGGGTACAATGAGCAGTTCTTC.

This clonotype was detected many times. The rearrangement uses TRBV11-2 and TRBJ2-7; D unclear. The germline gives CDR1 SGHAT, CDR2 FQNNGV. There are 13 residues in the CDR3. V gave up 3 bases and J gave up 2 bases, with 8 bases separating them. CDR3 bases: TGTGCCAGCAGCTTGTCTTCCACCTACGAGCAGTACTTC. Protein sequence: CASSLSSTYEQYF.

There are many counts of this clonotype. V and J are TRBV28 and TRBJ2-1, with D possibly matching TRBD2 (7 bases). The CDR3 consists of 17 residues. V was trimmed by 2 bases and J by 0 bases, leaving 14 bases between them. Germline lookup yields CDR1 MDHEN and CDR2 SYDVKM. The CDR3 DNA follows: TGTGCCAGCAGTTTAAGGGGGGGATCCCACTCCTACAATGAGCAGTTCTTC. It encodes CASSLRGGSHSYNEQFF.

This chain links TRBV20-1 with TRBJ2-5; 7 bases line up with TRBD2. The CDR3 runs 12 residues. In germline, CDR1 is DFQATT, CDR2 SNEGSKA (reference sequence). CDR3 bases: TGCAGCTGTACTAGCGCTCCGGAGACCCAGTACTTC. It yields the protein CSCTSAPETQYF.

This clonotype occurred a few times. This CDR3 is CASSTSGAGPFF. CDR3 bases: TGTGCCAGCAGCACCTCAGGGGCCGGCCCTTTCTTT. The V call is TRBV9, the J call TRBJ1-1, with D possibly matching TRBD1 (6 bases). This CDR3 is built from 12 residues. Trimming pared 4 bases from V and 12 bases from J, leaving 16 bases between. Germline V gene data show CDR1 as SGDLS and CDR2 as YYNGEE. Supplemented by reference TRBV9 and TRBJ1-1, the full variable domain reads DSGVTQTPKHLITATGQRVTLRCSPRSGDLSVYWYQQSLDQGLQFLIQYYNGEERAKGNILERFSAQQFPDLHSELNLSSLELGDSALYFCASSTSGAGPFFGQGTRLTVV.

This clonotype has a count of ten or more. V gene TRBV2 combines with J gene TRBJ2-2; 9 bases line up with TRBD2. From germline, CDR1 is SNHLY and CDR2 FYNNEI. The CDR3 sequence is 16 residues long. J lost 6 bases, V lost 7 bases, and 12 bases had no gene match. The chain's CDR3 is CASTARLAGTPGELFF. CDR3 DNA sequence: TGTGCCAGCACCGCCCGGCTAGCGGGGACTCCCGGGGAGCTGTTTTTT.

The chain joins TRBV12-3 or TRBV12-4 to TRBJ1-5; 9 bases are shared with TRBD1. With 6 bases clipped from V and 5 bases from J, the junction kept 5 bases outside the gene matches. This CDR3 comprises 14 residues. CDR3 amino acids: CASSPTGGHQPQHF. The CDR3 DNA follows: TGTGCCAGCAGCCCAACAGGGGGCCATCAGCCCCAGCATTTT.